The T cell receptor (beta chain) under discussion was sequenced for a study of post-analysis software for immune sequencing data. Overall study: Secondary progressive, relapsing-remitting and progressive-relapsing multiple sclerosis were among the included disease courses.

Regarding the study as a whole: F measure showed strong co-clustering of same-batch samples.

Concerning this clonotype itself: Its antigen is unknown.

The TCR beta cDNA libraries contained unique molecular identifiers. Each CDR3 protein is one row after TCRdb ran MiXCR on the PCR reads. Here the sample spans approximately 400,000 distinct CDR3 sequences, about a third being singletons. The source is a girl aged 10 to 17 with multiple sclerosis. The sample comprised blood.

CDR3 amino acids: CASSPTAWGDGYTF. The CDR3 nucleotides are TGTGCCAGCTCACCGACAGCGTGGGGGGATGGCTACACCTTC. The V call is TRBV18, the J call TRBJ1-2; tentative D call: TRBD1 (5 bases). V lost 3 bases, J lost 6 bases, and 14 bases lay in between. This CDR3 has 14 residues. Per the germline V gene, CDR1 is KGHSH and CDR2 is LQKENI.